These 17 T cell receptor beta chains came from one sample sequenced in a study of T cell repertoires in cytomegalovirus infection. TCRdb called the reads again in MiXCR, with one record for every CDR3 protein. The table records about 180,000 distinct CDR3 sequences, approximately 15% of them present only once. Sequencing was performed on PBMCs. Every receptor here comes from a human donor in good health (CMV status not recorded). Some clones in this sample may be carry-over from other donors' samples.

This clonotype turned up a few times. The chain has TRBV20-1 and TRBJ2-4; the D gene could be TRBD1 or TRBD2 (5 bases each). Germline assignment: CDR1 DFQATT and CDR2 SNEGSKA (reference sequence). V gave up 5 bases and J gave up 3 bases, with 17 bases separating them. The CDR3 is 15 amino acids. The CDR3 is CSAFLGLAGKNIQYF. The CDR3 DNA sequence: TGCAGTGCTTTTTTGGGGCTGGCGGGCAAAAACATTCAGTACTTC.

This clonotype was counted ten times or more. The chain recombines TRBV2 with TRBJ2-1, with 11 bases aligning to TRBD2. V lost 7 bases to trimming and J lost 7 bases; unmatched junction nucleotides: 9. The CDR3 has 15 residues. Germline V gene sequence: CDR1 SNHLY, CDR2 FYNNEI. The CDR3: CASTRLAGGANEQFF. CDR3 nucleotides: TGTGCCAGCACCCGGCTAGCGGGAGGCGCGAATGAGCAGTTCTTC.

This clonotype has a handful of counts. This chain connects TRBV29-1 to TRBJ2-3; the D gene is possibly TRBD1 (6 bases). The CDR3 has 15 amino acids. The germline V gene encodes CDR1 SQVTM and CDR2 ANQGSEA. Trimming stripped 3 bases from V and 3 bases from J, with 16 bases between. The CDR3 here is CSVENRATRTDTQYF. CDR3 in DNA: TGCAGCGTTGAGAACAGGGCCACGAGGACAGATACGCAGTATTTT.

This chain connects TRBV2 to TRBJ2-3; D not resolved. Trimming left V 4 bases short and J 6 bases short, with 11 bases between. The CDR3 totals 13 residues. Germline V lookup: CDR1 SNHLY, CDR2 FYNNEI. The CDR3 bases are TGTGCCAGCAGTGGGAACATCTTGGATACGCAGTATTTT. It translates to CASSGNILDTQYF.

This clonotype occurred many times. The chain recombines TRBV10-3 with TRBJ2-3; TRBD1 matches at 8 bases. V was pared by 2 bases and J by 2 bases, with 3 bases of the junction left unmatched. The CDR3 has 15 residues. From germline, CDR1 is ENHRY and CDR2 SYGVKD. CDR3 sequence: CAISETGGPTDTQYF. In DNA form, the CDR3 reads TGTGCCATCAGTGAGACAGGGGGACCCACAGATACGCAGTATTTT.

With regard to this clonotype: Lacking the conserved final phenylalanine or tryptophan, this CDR3 likely reflects a read error. The chain recombines TRBV29-1 with TRBJ2-1, with TRBD1 identical over 10 bases. This CDR3 region has 14 residues. The germline CDR1 and CDR2 sequences are SQVTM and ANQGSEA. As DNA, the CDR3 is TGCACCACCAAGTCCGGGACAGGGGTCAATGAGCAGTTCTTA. This sequence encodes CTTKSGTGVNEQFL.

This clonotype was detected ten times or more. V gene TRBV5-6 combines with J gene TRBJ2-2, with TRBD1 identical over 11 bases. This CDR3 spans 14 amino acids. Per the germline V gene, CDR1 is SGHDT and CDR2 is YYEEEE. V gave up 5 bases and J gave up 7 bases; unmatched junction bases: 4. CDR3 sequence: CASRGQGVHGELFF. In nucleotides, the CDR3 is TGTGCCAGCAGGGGACAGGGGGTTCACGGGGAGCTGTTTTTT.

This clonotype was seen a handful of times. The V gene is TRBV29-1, the J gene TRBJ1-1; D is unresolved. The CDR3 consists of 10 residues. V lost 4 bases and J lost 5, with 5 bases in between. CDR1 and CDR2 from the germline V gene are SQVTM and ANQGSEA. CDR3 region: CSVGVTEAFF. The CDR3 DNA reads TGCAGCGTTGGGGTGACTGAAGCTTTCTTT.

The V and J genes are TRBV7-9 and TRBJ1-4, with D tentatively TRBD1 (5 bases). Trimming removed 5 bases at V and 6 bases at J, with 16 bases between. Germline CDR1 and CDR2: SEHNR and FQNEAQ (reference sequence). The CDR3 is made up of 15 amino acids. Here the CDR3 DNA reads TGTGCCAGCAGCCCAAGAGGGGTGATTGATGAAAAACTGTTTTTT. Its translation: CASSPRGVIDEKLFF.

The rearrangement uses TRBV20-1 and TRBJ1-5; maybe TRBD1 (6 bases). Trimming cost V 1 base and J 0 bases, with 10 bases left between them. Per germline, CDR1 DFQATT and CDR2 SNEGSKA (reference sequence). The CDR3 covers 15 residues. The DNA of the CDR3 is TGCAGTGCTAGAGGGACAGTTAATAGCAATCAGCCCCAGCATTTT. It codes for CSARGTVNSNQPQHF.

This clonotype has ten or more counts. CDR3 sequence reads: CASSRTPGELFF. CDR3 nucleotides: TGTGCCAGCAGCCGTACCCCCGGGGAGCTGTTTTTT. The chain couples TRBV7-9 to TRBJ2-2; D gene ambiguous. This CDR3 is built from 12 residues. Germline V CDR1 and CDR2: SEHNR, FQNEAQ (reference sequence). V lost 5 bases to trimming and J lost 6 bases, with 7 bases between them.

This chain links TRBV5-1 with TRBJ1-2, with D unresolved. Per germline, CDR1 SGHRS and CDR2 YFSETQ. The CDR3 is 14 amino acids. Trimming shortened V by 0 bases and J by 5 bases, and 11 bases separated the two germline ends. The CDR3 is CASSLGVGSYGYTF. The CDR3 bases are TGCGCCAGCAGCTTGGGGGTCGGGTCGTATGGCTACACCTTC.

This sequence joins TRBV18 and TRBJ2-1; 8 bases match TRBD1. The CDR3 loop spans 12 amino acids. V was pared by 3 bases and J by 15 bases, with 7 bases of the junction left unmatched. Germline CDR1 and CDR2: KGHSH and LQKENI. The CDR3 region is CASSPGQDGGFF. As DNA, the CDR3 is TGTGCCAGCTCACCGGGACAGGACGGGGGGTTCTTC.

This chain connects TRBV6-2 or TRBV6-3 to TRBJ1-2, with D unresolved. The V gene's germline CDR1 is MNHEY and CDR2 SVGEGT. The CDR3 totals 14 residues. The germline V and J ends were trimmed by 0 bases and 3 bases, with 8 bases remaining between them. CDR3: CASSYSATDYGYTF. CDR3 DNA sequence: TGTGCCAGCAGTTACTCGGCGACGGACTATGGCTACACCTTC.

The rearrangement uses TRBV28 and TRBJ2-5; 7 positions agree with TRBD2. The CDR3 is 17 amino acids. The junction had 13 bases not matched to a gene; V was cut back by 2 bases and J by 4 bases. In germline, CDR1 is MDHEN, CDR2 SYDVKM. The CDR3 here is CASSLPQGGGRGETQYF. The CDR3 coding sequence is TGTGCCAGCAGTTTACCCCAAGGTGGGGGGAGGGGAGAGACCCAGTACTTC.

This clonotype showed up just a few times. This chain links TRBV9 with TRBJ1-6, with D possibly matching TRBD1 (6 bases). The V end lost 3 bases, the J end lost 7 bases, and 17 bases lay between the germline ends. The CDR3 is made up of 16 amino acids. CDR1 SGDLS and CDR2 YYNGEE come from the germline V gene. The CDR3 nucleotides are TGTGCCAGCAGCGCCTTACAGGGAGGCGGAAATTCACCCCTCCACTTT. Translating gives CASSALQGGGNSPLHF.

The genes are TRBV6-2 or TRBV6-3 and TRBJ1-3; D gene unclear. Germline V gene sequence: CDR1 MNHEY, CDR2 SVGEGT. Trimming stripped 7 bases from V and 4 bases from J, with 14 bases between. The CDR3 runs to 14 residues. The CDR3: CASKTAFLGNTIYF. CDR3 bases: TGTGCCAGCAAGACCGCCTTCCTAGGAAACACCATATATTTT.